One T cell receptor beta chain is described in this entry. The antigen remains unidentified. Other DNA sequences in the sample encode the same CDR3. Deep level was the assay's run setting. In the study's own analysis: From ImmunoSEQ came sequences covering only the junction and carrying no quality scores, so filtering differed. The protocol was immunoSEQ multiplex PCR, while the TCRdb copy is restricted to in-frame clones and leaves out a portion. The V and J calls and clone size come from that table; D and trimming were worked out from the DNA. The sample carries about 480,000 clones, 79% recorded once. V lost 1 base, J lost 0 bases, and 8 bases lay in between. Per germline, CDR1 SGHVS and CDR2 FNYEAQ. The CDR3 is 15 residues long. The data stem from a study of shared clonotypes between healthy human individuals. Study outcomes and limitations: Only a few donors were included, so the genetic and exposure-history diversity represented was limited.

The chain recombines TRBV7-6 with TRBJ2-3, with unresolved D. This clonotype originated in a woman aged 40 to 50 in good health. Some clones in this sample may be carry-over from other donors' samples. The specimen sequenced was PBMCs. For the CDR3, the DNA is TGTGCCAGCAGCTTAGATGACGGGAGCACAGATACGCAGTATTTT. Amino acid sequence: CASSLDDGSTDTQYF.